One and the same sample provided the 9 T cell receptor beta chains below, sequenced in a study of a mutant IDH1 vaccine in newly diagnosed glioma. Time point denoted: baseline, week 1 (first vaccination visit). The treatment was: pre-vaccination baseline after standard-of-care therapy. Using immunoSEQ multiplex PCR, the repertoire was profiled, and TCRdb retains in-frame clones only, with some absent. The sample comprises over 75,000 clones, roughly 90% of which are singletons, and 0.5% to 0.6% rests with the top ten. Sequencing used PBMCs, obtained from a glioma patient treated with radiotherapy, temozolomide or both. The receptors originated from a woman in her forties or fifties with glioma.

V and J are TRBV7-9 and TRBJ1-1; D is unclear. This CDR3 contains 15 residues. The germline gives CDR1 SEHNR, CDR2 FQNEAQ (reference sequence). Trimming pared 4 bases from V and 4 bases from J, leaving 16 bases between. CDR3 sequence: CASSSGIPLGTEAFF. CDR3 coding DNA: TGTGCCAGCAGCTCCGGAATTCCCCTGGGCACTGAAGCTTTCTTT.

The V gene is TRBV28, the J gene TRBJ1-1; D is possibly TRBD1 (6 bases). V was shortened by 5 bases and J by 0 bases, with 19 bases between the two germline ends. The length of the CDR3 is 17 residues. Germline assignment: CDR1 MDHEN and CDR2 SYDVKM. The CDR3 protein is CASSLGGQMGLNTEAFF. The DNA for the CDR3 is TGTGCCAGCAGTCTTGGAGGACAGATGGGGCTGAACACTGAAGCTTTCTTT.

The chain combines TRBV7-2 with TRBJ2-1; possibly TRBD2 for D (6 bases). Germline V lookup: CDR1 SGHTA, CDR2 FQGNSA. The CDR3 sequence is 15 residues long. The V gene lost 1 base and the J gene lost 0 bases, with 7 bases spanning the gap. This CDR3 reads CASSLDGSSYNEQFF. The DNA for the CDR3 is TGTGCCAGCAGCTTAGACGGGAGCTCCTACAATGAGCAGTTCTTC.

This clone has only a few counts. J is TRBJ1-5 and V is TRBV6-6; no firm D call. Germline CDR1 and CDR2: MNHNY and SVGAGI (reference sequence). CDR3 length: 14 amino acids. Trimming took 6 bases from V and 2 from J, leaving 11 bases between them. The DNA of the CDR3 is TGTGCCAGCAGCCCCCGACGGGGCAATCAGCCCCAGCATTTT. Translated, it gives CASSPRRGNQPQHF.

The V call is TRBV7-8, the J call TRBJ1-1; unclear D gene. Trimming shortened V by 5 bases and J by 1 base, and 8 bases separated the two germline ends. Germline lookup yields CDR1 SGHVS and CDR2 FQNEAQ. The CDR3 length is 13 residues. The CDR3 here is CASSRRENTEAFF. The CDR3 nucleotides read TGTGCCAGCAGCAGACGGGAGAACACTGAAGCTTTCTTT.

The chain uses TRBV7-3 and TRBJ2-5; 13 bases map to TRBD2. Germline CDR1 is SGHTA and CDR2 is FQGTGA. V shed 1 base, J shed 2 bases, and the junction held 1 base outside the gene matches. This CDR3 region has 16 residues. The DNA for the CDR3 is TGTGCCAGCAGCTTAATGGGACTAGCGGGACAAGAGACCCAGTACTTC. Its protein is CASSLMGLAGQETQYF.

The V gene is TRBV11-2, the J gene TRBJ2-5; 11 positions agree with TRBD2. The germline CDR1 and CDR2 sequences are SGHAT and FQNNGV. The CDR3 loop spans 18 amino acids. V lost 5 bases to trimming and J lost 2 bases; unmatched junction nucleotides: 13. CDR3 DNA: TGTGCCAGCAGCCCGAGGTTGGCTAGCGGGAGGAGACAAGAGACCCAGTACTTC. Protein sequence: CASSPRLASGRRQETQYF.

This clone has just one count. As DNA, the CDR3 is TGTGCCAGTATCAGCGGGAGGCTAAACACCGGGGAGCTGTTTTTT. Encoded protein: CASISGRLNTGELFF. The chain has TRBV19 and TRBJ2-2; 9 bases align to TRBD2. The CDR3 consists of 15 residues. Losses at the gene ends were 7 bases for V and 2 bases for J; bases not matched to a gene: 5. Germline-derived CDR1 and CDR2 are LNHDA and SQIVND (reference sequence).

Regarding this clone: Its ends do not fully match the called genes, so a read error is possible. Other nucleotide sequences from this sample produce the same CDR3. The chain recombines TRBV5-6 with TRBJ1-1; D is unresolved. Germline-derived CDR1 and CDR2 are SGHDT and YYEEEE. The CDR3 sequence is 13 residues long. CDR3 sequence (DNA): TGCGCCAGCAGCTTGGTGTCGAGCACTGAAGCTTTCTTT. Translation: CASSLVSSTEAFF.